This paragraph covers one T cell receptor beta chain sequence. No antigen is known for it. Trimming cost V 3 bases and J 0 bases; bases outside gene matches: 9. The CDR3 covers 18 residues. The V gene's germline CDR1 is SGHRS and CDR2 YFSETQ. This entry comes from a study of cytomegalovirus exposure and HLA in healthy donors. The study's findings and limits: Several of the most significant clusters were apparently associated with common viral pathogens in a later analysis. In presence/absence analyses, roughly uniform sequencing depth across donors was assumed. It was likely that a cluster of highly shared sequence variants was a sequencing artifact.

In the PCR, 60 Vbeta and 13 Jbeta primers were used. Sequenced by immunoSEQ multiplex PCR; TCRdb stores in-frame clones only, minus some. The sample has 150,000 to 200,000 clones; approximately 59% are singletons. The sequenced sample was PBMCs. The receptor's source is a man aged 35 to 55 in good health and CMV-seronegative. The V gene is TRBV5-1, the J gene TRBJ2-7, with TRBD2 identical over 13 bases. The CDR3 region is CASSWGTSGAIDSYEQYF. For the CDR3, the DNA is TGCGCCAGCAGCTGGGGGACTAGCGGGGCAATAGACTCCTACGAGCAGTACTTC.